This T cell receptor beta chain is drawn from a study of OX40 agonist ivuxolimab in advanced cancers. Context from the whole study: Ivuxolimab was a fully human IgG2 agonistic monoclonal antibody targeting the costimulatory receptor OX40 (CD134). Among the roughly 52 dose-escalation patients, roughly 20 had hepatocellular carcinoma, approximately 15 melanoma, 9 renal cell carcinoma and 9 head and neck cancer. Partial responses occurred in three dose-escalation patients, of whom one had hepatocellular carcinoma and two had cutaneous melanoma. Intravenous ivuxolimab was administered to patients every 2 weeks at six dose levels: 0.01, 0.1, 0.3, 1.5, 3 and 10 mg/kg. The dose-escalation cohort was 82.7% male with a mean age of approximately 60 years, ranging from roughly 23 to 79. Patients were allowed to have had prior anti-PD-1, anti-PD-L1 or anti-CTLA-4 therapy, and more than 35% of the dose-escalation patients had been treated with checkpoint inhibitors. The purpose of peripheral TCRbeta sequencing was to test whether ivuxolimab changed TCR sequence diversity and led to clonal T-cell expansion. The paper covers the monotherapy dose-escalation part of the phase I ivuxolimab trial, which included N of about 56 patients.

The trial excluded patients who had a history of autoimmune disease or were on systemic immunosuppression. In every dose cohort, peripheral blood was drawn for TCR sequencing at baseline, cycle 4 day 1, and cycle 7 day 1. Samples came from an open-label, multicenter, first-in-human phase I dose-escalation trial of ivuxolimab. Adults with locally advanced or metastatic head and neck squamous cell, hepatocellular, melanoma or renal cell carcinoma were enrolled in the trial. CD4+ and CD8+ T cells were sorted separately from peripheral blood before TCR sequencing. As to this clone: Its antigen remains undetermined. Base qualities were left out, and no much larger clone turns up one base away.

Genomic DNA was extracted from sorted cells for sequencing of the TCRbeta CDR3 region. The immunoSEQ Assay was used for sequencing of TCRbeta CDR3 regions. The source is immuneACCESS, and TCRdb retained only in-frame sequences with V and J called. Part of the clones is not carried over; for the studies checked, unresolved V genes explain less than half of this, and the remainder is unexplained. The sample data list tens of thousands of clones, and approximately 88% of these were observed just once. More than 10% of the sample belongs to the ten largest clones. Overall results and qualifications from the work: Low levels of normalized T-cell clonal expansion were also shown by some nonresponding patients. Clonal expansion of both CD4+ and CD8+ blood T cells was observed from baseline to week 6 at doses 0.1 to 3.0 mg/kg. In the 0.1-3.0 mg/kg groups, partial responders were among the patients with the lowest normalized peripheral clonal expansion, particularly in CD8+ T cells. On average, CD8+ T cells showed more expanded clones than CD4+ T cells after ivuxolimab. The antigen specificity of the peripheral T cells that underwent clonal expansion was not determined.

Sequenced here: CD4+ or CD8+ T cells sorted from blood, sampled in a trial of the OX40 agonist ivuxolimab. The origin of this receptor is an adult with an advanced solid tumor such as melanoma, head and neck, liver or kidney cancer.

The CDR3: CAWSSSGRYNEQFF. The sequenced DNA: TGTGCCTGGAGTTCTAGCGGGAGGTACAATGAGCAGTTCTTC. The chain is assembled from TRBV30 and TRBJ2-1, with TRBD2 identical over 11 junction bases. Unmatched junction bases come to 1, with V trimmed by 2 bases and J by 4 bases. Sequences GTSNPN (CDR1) and SVGIG (CDR2) are obtained from the germline V gene (reference sequence). Reading from cysteine to phenylalanine, the CDR3 counts 14 amino acids. Only the CDR3 DNA is retained, 42 bases long and in frame from the first base.